This entry concerns a single T cell receptor (beta chain). The data were taken from a study of chemoradiotherapy in HPV16-positive cancers. Clones were sequenced by immunoSEQ multiplex PCR, and TCRdb holds only the in-frame ones, with some missing. The sample lists approximately 9,000 clones; roughly nine tenths were seen once. This CDR3 region has 14 residues. The germline gives CDR1 SGHRS, CDR2 YFSETQ. J was trimmed by 6 bases and V by 4 bases; bases with no gene match: 5. Sequences were derived from blood, sampled from a patient who underwent chemoradiotherapy. The V and J genes are TRBV5-1 and TRBJ2-2, with TRBD1 matching over 8 bases. The source is a human donor with HPV-associated anogenital cancer. This CDR3 is CASSRTTGAGELFF. CDR3 DNA: TGCGCCAGCAGCCGCACGACAGGGGCCGGGGAGCTGTTTTTT.